This T cell receptor (beta chain) was observed in a study of blood T cell repertoires in COVID-19. Study-level background: Donors in the United States, Italy and Spain gave samples during acute or convalescent COVID-19. Sources were T cells, B-cell-depleted T cells, or PBMCs; the material itself was cDNA or gDNA.

As handled by the study authors: It was from reference gene primer amplification that nucleated cell counts were estimated. Profiled with immunoSEQ multiplex PCR; TCRdb holds only in-frame clones, not every one. V and J calls plus clone size are reproduced from that table; the DNA served to infer D and trimming. The repertoire includes about 250,000 clones, 89% of them detected once, and roughly 4.8% sits in the top ten. The germline gives CDR1 WSHSY, CDR2 SAAADI. CDR3 length: 15 amino acids. V gave up 4 bases and J gave up 5 bases, with 17 bases separating them. The genes are TRBV10-2 and TRBJ2-5; weak D call: TRBD2 (7 bases). This clonotype was sampled from a woman aged 40 to 49 who had recovered from COVID-19. The sample consisted of peripheral blood. Here the CDR3 DNA reads TGCGCCAGCAGTGCTTCCGTCCGGGGGGCCGAGACCCAGTACTTC. It translates to CASSASVRGAETQYF.